Following are 8 T cell receptor beta chains from one sample sequenced in a study of T cell repertoires in cytomegalovirus infection. Using its own MiXCR run on the reads, TCRdb lists one record per CDR3 protein. This table holds more than 300,000 distinct CDR3 sequences, around a third found once. Their antigens remain unidentified. This specimen consisted of cultured PBMCs, obtained from culture after CMV antigen stimulation. The source is a human donor in good health (CMV status not recorded). Some clones in this sample may be carry-over from other donors' samples.

The chain links TRBV6-6 to TRBJ2-1, with 7 positions matching TRBD2. The V gene's germline CDR1 is MNHNY and CDR2 SVGAGI (reference sequence). V trimming: 0 bases; J trimming: 4 bases; junction bases outside the gene matches: 6. This CDR3 spans 16 amino acids. The CDR3 DNA reads TGTGCCAGCAGTTACTCGTCTAGCGGTCAATACAATGAGCAGTTCTTC. This encodes CASSYSSSGQYNEQFF.

This clonotype has only one observation. The V gene is TRBV23-1, the J gene TRBJ2-7, with 11 bases identical to TRBD2. TRBV23-1 is recorded as an ORF, its role being uncertain. The length of the CDR3 is 18 residues. V shed 5 bases and J 2 bases; nucleotides not matched to a gene: 14. The CDR3 loop reads CASSTRDTRTSGPYEQYV. The DNA of the CDR3 is TGCGCCAGCAGTACTCGGGACACCCGGACTAGCGGGCCCTACGAGCAGTACGTC.

The table lists this clonotype with a few counts. The J gene is TRBJ2-1, the V gene TRBV4-3; D is ambiguous. The CDR3 length is 16 residues. V was pared by 1 base and J by 0 bases, with 10 bases between. Germline CDR1 is LGHNA and CDR2 is YSLEER. CDR3 region: CASSQVWVSSYNEQFF. As DNA, the CDR3 is TGCGCCAGCAGCCAAGTGTGGGTTAGCTCCTACAATGAGCAGTTCTTC.

This chain connects TRBV7-9 to TRBJ2-1; D is unresolved. V shed 1 base and J shed 0 bases, with 13 bases lying between them. CDR3 length equals 17 residues. The germline CDR1 and CDR2 sequences are SEHNR and FQNEAQ (reference sequence). The CDR3 DNA reads as TGTGCCAGCAGCTTAGTTGGAACCTATAGCTCCTACAATGAGCAGTTCTTC. Amino acid sequence: CASSLVGTYSSYNEQFF.

This clonotype occurred a few times. V is TRBV4-1 and J is TRBJ1-1; TRBD1 aligns across 9 bases. Losses at the gene ends were 4 bases for V and 3 bases for J; bases not matched to a gene: 12. The CDR3 is 17 amino acids. CDR1 and CDR2 (germline): MGHRA, YSYEKL. The chain's CDR3 is CASSPPRTGERYTEAFF. Here the CDR3 DNA reads TGCGCCAGCAGCCCGCCGCGGACAGGGGAGAGGTACACTGAAGCTTTCTTT.

V is TRBV6-6 and J is TRBJ2-3; 11 bases are shared with TRBD1. The CDR3 spans 13 residues. J lost 9 bases, V lost 4 bases, and 3 bases had no gene match. Germline values: CDR1 MNHNY, CDR2 SVGAGI (reference sequence). CDR3 loop: CASSWDRGSTQYF. The DNA of the CDR3 is TGTGCCAGCAGTTGGGACAGGGGGTCCACGCAGTATTTT.

Here the CDR3 reads CASSYAPWTGGTDTQYF. The CDR3 bases are TGTGCCAGCAGTTACGCCCCCTGGACAGGGGGCACAGATACGCAGTATTTT. This chain links TRBV6-2 or TRBV6-3 with TRBJ2-3; 9 nucleotides align to TRBD1. The CDR3 is made up of 17 amino acids. CDR1 MNHEY and CDR2 SVGEGT come from the germline V gene. V lost 2 bases, J lost 1 base, and 7 bases stayed unmatched.

This clonotype was recorded only once. The chain uses TRBV5-1 and TRBJ2-1; no clear D gene. The CDR3 covers 14 residues. Trimming stripped 4 bases from V and 6 bases from J, with 14 bases between. Germline V gene lookup returns CDR1 SGHRS and CDR2 YFSETQ. In nucleotides, the CDR3 is TGCGCCAGCAGCCCGGCCGACTTCACCAATGAGCAGTTCTTC. Protein: CASSPADFTNEQFF.